This T cell receptor (beta chain) was captured by sequencing in a study of ipilimumab plus nivolumab after autologous stem cell transplantation. Study background: The DLBCL cohort had primary refractory and relapsed disease, with 18-month progression-free survival of roughly 85% and 28%.

The length of the CDR3 is 13 residues. The ends were cut back, 4 bases at V and 5 bases at J, with 12 bases in the middle. Per the germline V gene, CDR1 is MNHEY and CDR2 is SMNVEV (reference sequence). General study results and limits: Authors suggest TCR repertoire, Treg phenotype and gut microbiota support further study.

With regard to this clone: Antigen unknown.

The data were produced by immunoSEQ multiplex PCR, yet TCRdb's version contains in-frame clones alone and is incomplete. The data show about 22,000 clones, roughly 70% seen once. The receptor was derived from a male donor with diffuse large B-cell lymphoma. The V gene is TRBV27, the J gene TRBJ2-7, with D hard to call. Sample: PBMCs, taken in a trial of ipilimumab plus nivolumab as post-transplant consolidation. CDR3 protein: CASSSAPWHEQYF. The CDR3 region has the DNA TGTGCCAGCAGTTCGGCCCCGTGGCACGAGCAGTACTTC.